Below are 20 T cell receptor beta chains sequenced from a single sample in a study of blood T cells in healthy people across ages. A second roughly 6 to 11 cycle PCR used barcoded and J-beta primers. Using its own MiXCR run on the 5' RACE reads, TCRdb lists one record per CDR3 protein. The sample has about 1.1 million distinct CDR3 sequences, less than 45% seen once. Input material: blood. These receptors came from a man aged 18-30 years in good health.

V gene TRBV29-1 combines with J gene TRBJ2-1, with TRBD2 matching 7 bases. The CDR3 has 12 residues. The V gene's germline CDR1 is SQVTM and CDR2 ANQGSEA. V was pared by 7 bases and J by 8 bases, with 8 bases of the junction left unmatched. CDR3 nucleotides: TGCAGCGAGAACCCACGGGGGGATGAGCAGTTCTTC. Encoded protein: CSENPRGDEQFF.

Notes on this clonotype: Germline and junction disagree at one end, which may indicate a read error. The chain recombines TRBV15 with TRBJ1-5; D gene uncertain. CDR3 length: 15 residues. Germline V gene sequence: CDR1 LNHNV, CDR2 YYDKDF (reference sequence). The CDR3 loop reads CATSGDLTPNQPQHF. The CDR3 DNA reads as TGTGCCACCAGCGGAGACCTGACCCCCAATCAGCCCCAGCATTTT.

The gene calls are TRBV6-5 and TRBJ2-7; 7 bases align to TRBD2. J was trimmed by 7 bases and V by 7 bases; bases with no gene match: 13. The CDR3 extends over 14 amino acids. The germline V gene has CDR1 MNHEY and CDR2 SVGAGI. The CDR3 sequence: CASTPSGVGGEQYF. As DNA, the CDR3 is TGTGCCAGCACTCCAAGCGGGGTCGGGGGTGAGCAGTACTTC.

The V call is TRBV12-5, the J call TRBJ2-3, with D uncertain. The CDR3 contains 14 residues. V was clipped by 8 bases and J by 5 bases, with 17 bases between them. Per germline, CDR1 LGHNT and CDR2 FRNRAP. CDR3 in amino acids: CASTPRESGDTQYF. The DNA for the CDR3 is TGTGCTAGTACCCCTAGGGAATCGGGAGATACGCAGTATTTT.

V usage is TRBV13 and J usage is TRBJ1-4; a weak D match, TRBD1 (5 bases). The germline CDR1 and CDR2 sequences are PRHDT and FYEKMQ (reference sequence). The CDR3 contains 15 residues. V was shortened by 5 bases and J by 8 bases, with 18 bases between the two germline ends. The CDR3 protein is CASSEQVAFGEKLFF. DNA for the CDR3: TGTGCCAGCAGCGAACAGGTGGCGTTCGGCGAAAAACTGTTTTTT.

The genes are TRBV29-1 and TRBJ1-1; D is perhaps TRBD1 (6 bases). Between the trimmed V and J ends, which lost 1 base and 6 bases, there was a span of 12 bases. This CDR3 comprises 13 residues. The germline CDR1 and CDR2 sequences are SQVTM and ANQGSEA. The chain's CDR3 is CSVEAVDSAEAFF. CDR3 in DNA: TGCAGCGTTGAAGCGGTGGACAGCGCTGAAGCTTTCTTT. The full variable domain, in which reference TRBV29-1 and TRBJ1-1 provide the parts outside the CDR3, is SAVISQKPSRDICQRGTSLTIQCQVDSQVTMMFWYRQQPGQSLTLIATANQGSEATYESGFVIDKFPISRPNLTFSTLTVSNMSPEDSSIYLCSVEAVDSAEAFFGQGTRLTVV.

The CDR3 DNA is TGTGCCAGCACCGTCGGGGCAGGAGGGACTGAAGCTTTCTTT. The encoded protein is CASTVGAGGTEAFF. V usage is TRBV2 and J usage is TRBJ1-1, with TRBD1 as a possible D gene (5 bases). V was trimmed by 7 bases and J by 5 bases, leaving 17 bases between them. The CDR3 has 14 residues. Germline-derived CDR1 and CDR2 are SNHLY and FYNNEI.

The J gene is TRBJ2-7, the V gene TRBV20-1; D remains unclear. V lost 1 base and J 0 bases, leaving 10 bases between the germline ends. CDR3 size: 14 residues. Germline V lookup: CDR1 DFQATT, CDR2 SNEGSKA (reference sequence). CDR3: CSARGLSGSYEQYF. In nucleotides, the CDR3 is TGCAGTGCTAGAGGGCTTTCGGGCTCCTACGAGCAGTACTTC.

The table lists this clonotype with a few counts. The gene calls are TRBV3-1 and TRBJ1-1; the D is unclear. This CDR3 contains 17 residues. Germline loops: CDR1 LGHDT, CDR2 YNNKEL (reference sequence). V was pared by 0 bases and J by 4 bases, with 18 bases between. CDR3 DNA: TGTGCCAGCAGCCAAGATATTAAGCTTTTTGAGCGCACTGAAGCTTTCTTT. Translated, it gives CASSQDIKLFERTEAFF.

The chain combines TRBV20-1 with TRBJ1-2; the match to TRBD1 covers 9 bases. From germline, CDR1 is DFQATT and CDR2 SNEGSKA (reference sequence). The CDR3 runs to 12 residues. With 6 bases clipped from V and 10 bases from J, the junction kept 9 bases outside the gene matches. The CDR3 sequence: CSARTGDFVYTF. DNA for the CDR3: TGCAGTGCCAGGACAGGGGATTTTGTCTACACCTTC.

The chain employs TRBV16 and TRBJ1-1; TRBD1 aligns across 8 bases. The CDR3 is 14 amino acids. Trimming cost V 6 bases and J 4 bases; bases outside gene matches: 7. The germline gives CDR1 KGHSY, CDR2 FQNENV. Here the CDR3 reads CASSKQGEGTEAFF. In DNA, the CDR3 is TGTGCCAGCAGTAAACAGGGGGAGGGCACTGAAGCTTTCTTT.

This clonotype was seen only a few times. The chain uses TRBV30 and TRBJ1-1, with D possibly TRBD1 on 5 matching bases. The V and J ends lost 4 bases and 7 bases respectively, with 13 bases between them. The CDR3 runs 12 residues. Germline CDR1 and CDR2: GTSNPN and SVGIG (reference sequence). The CDR3 sequence: CAWTGRVGEAFF. Here the CDR3 DNA reads TGTGCCTGGACAGGGAGAGTAGGTGAAGCTTTCTTT.

This clonotype was found a few times. The V and J genes are TRBV7-8 and TRBJ2-7; D not resolved. From germline, CDR1 is SGHVS and CDR2 FQNEAQ. The CDR3 runs to 11 residues. V was shortened by 5 bases and J by 6 bases, with 8 bases between the two germline ends. CDR3 amino acids: CASSAGREQYF. In nucleotides, the CDR3 is TGTGCCAGCAGCGCCGGTCGCGAGCAGTACTTC.

This clonotype has only a few counts. The V and J genes are TRBV7-6 and TRBJ2-4, with TRBD2 as a possible D gene (5 bases). Gene TRBJ2-7 matches the end of the DNA better, so the J call may be wrong. The CDR3 consists of 15 residues. Germline V gene lookup returns CDR1 SGHVS and CDR2 FNYEAQ. CDR3 nucleotides: TGTGCCAGCAGCTTAGGGGCACCGGGGAATAGCGAGCAGTACTTC. This translates into CASSLGAPGNSEQYF.

The V and J genes are TRBV13 and TRBJ1-2; D not certain. The germline V gene has CDR1 PRHDT and CDR2 FYEKMQ (reference sequence). Trimming stripped 0 bases from V and 4 bases from J, with 15 bases between. The CDR3 has 16 residues. Here the CDR3 reads CASSLGAVAQVYGYTF. As DNA, the CDR3 is TGTGCCAGCAGCTTAGGAGCCGTAGCACAAGTCTATGGCTACACCTTC.

The sample holds one count of this clonotype. V and J are TRBV12-3 or TRBV12-4 and TRBJ2-2; the D is unclear. Trimming took 6 bases from V and 5 from J, leaving 13 bases between them. CDR3 length equals 14 residues. The DNA for the CDR3 is TGTGCCAGCAGCCCCCCCCTGGGAACCGGGGAGCTGTTTTTT. Amino acid sequence: CASSPPLGTGELFF.

For this clonotype: One end of the junction fails to match germline, which may point to a read error. The chain is built from TRBV6-5 and TRBJ2-3; TRBD1 is a possible D gene (6 bases). The CDR3 extends over 15 amino acids. Germline V lookup: CDR1 MNHEY, CDR2 SVGAGI. The CDR3 coding sequence is TGTGCCAGCAGTTCCTTGACAGGCAACACAAATACGCAGTATTTT. Protein product: CASSSLTGNTNTQYF.

The rearrangement uses TRBV27 and TRBJ1-6; TRBD1 aligns across 7 bases. Germline CDR1 is MNHEY and CDR2 is SMNVEV (reference sequence). The CDR3 consists of 13 residues. V shed 5 bases and J 6 bases; nucleotides not matched to a gene: 1. The CDR3 protein is CASSNRGNSPLHF. The DNA of the CDR3 is TGTGCCAGCAGTAACAGGGGTAATTCACCCCTCCACTTT.

This clonotype has only a few counts. The gene calls are TRBV2 and TRBJ1-5, with D perhaps TRBD1 (6 bases). CDR1 is SNHLY and CDR2 is FYNNEI in the germline V gene. The CDR3 contains 15 residues. V was pared by 8 bases and J by 5 bases, with 19 bases between. In DNA form, the CDR3 reads TGTGCCAGCCGACGGACAGCCTCCTCGGATCAGCCCCAGCATTTT. It is translated as CASRRTASSDQPQHF.

This sequence joins TRBV4-3 and TRBJ1-1; D is perhaps TRBD1 (5 bases). The germline gives CDR1 LGHNA, CDR2 YSLEER. This CDR3 spans 15 amino acids. V was shortened by 0 bases and J by 1 base, with 9 bases between the two germline ends. The CDR3 reads CASSQDSGPNTEAFF. In DNA form, the CDR3 reads TGCGCCAGCAGCCAAGATTCAGGGCCGAACACTGAAGCTTTCTTT.